Presented here are 7 T cell receptor beta chains from one specimen sequenced in a study of T cells in Graves' hyperthyroidism and ophthalmopathy. Amplified regions were TCR beta CDR3 sequences from RNA transcripts. During a first-round RT-PCR of the TCR CDR3, the HTBI primer set was used. TCRdb reprocessed the multiplex PCR reads with MiXCR, giving one entry per CDR3 protein. The data show about 700,000 distinct CDR3 sequences, 45% seen once. Sequenced input: peripheral blood or thyroid tissue (not recorded which). Source of these receptors: an adult man with Graves' disease, either hyperthyroidism or ophthalmopathy (not recorded which).

This clonotype has at least ten counts. The rearrangement links TRBV24-1 to TRBJ1-1; D uncertain. The V end lost 5 bases, the J end lost 1 base, and 4 bases lay between the germline ends. Per the germline V gene, CDR1 is KGHDR and CDR2 is SFDVKD. The CDR3 runs to 12 residues. CDR3 sequence: CATSAGNTEAFF. The CDR3 coding sequence is TGTGCCACCAGTGCCGGGAACACTGAAGCTTTCTTT.

The count of this clonotype is one. The chain has TRBV25-1 and TRBJ1-1, with no clear D. Germline lookup yields CDR1 MGHDK and CDR2 SYGVNS. CDR3 length: 13 amino acids. Trimming shortened V by 8 bases and J by 0 bases, and 10 bases separated the two germline ends. CDR3 sequence (DNA): TGTGCCAGCTTGTCAGGTCTGAACACTGAAGCTTTCTTT. Protein sequence: CASLSGLNTEAFF.

As for this clonotype: No conserved phenylalanine or tryptophan ends this CDR3, so it is likely a read error. The limits of the CDR3 on the DNA are not certain, so only TCRdb's listed CDR3 is given. This CDR3 is CSARGLSL. The chain employs TRBV20-1 and TRBJ1-4. The CDR3 comprises 8 residues, both ends counted. Germline V gives CDR1 DFQATT, CDR2 SNEGSKA (reference sequence).

The sample holds one count of this clonotype. This chain joins TRBV7-9 and TRBJ1-2; tentatively, D is TRBD1 (5 bases). In germline, CDR1 is SEHNR, CDR2 FQNEAQ (reference sequence). Trimming shortened V by 5 bases and J by 8 bases, and 18 bases separated the two germline ends. The CDR3 runs 14 residues. This chain's CDR3 is CASSTTPQGQGYTF. CDR3 nucleotides: TGTGCCAGCAGCACGACACCTCAGGGTCAGGGCTACACCTTC.

This chain uses TRBV2 with TRBJ2-5; D is uncertain. The CDR3 sequence is 14 residues long. The V end was cut by 3 bases, the J end by 9 bases, with 17 bases between. From germline, CDR1 is SNHLY and CDR2 FYNNEI. In DNA form, the CDR3 reads TGTGCCAGCAGTGATCCCGGAAGCAATCAGCCCCAGTACTTC. Its translation is CASSDPGSNQPQYF.

Ten or more counts support this clonotype. The V and J genes are TRBV7-2 and TRBJ2-5, with unresolved D. Germline CDR1 and CDR2: SGHTA and FQGNSA. CDR3 length: 15 amino acids. Trimming cost V 5 bases and J 3 bases, with 16 bases left between them. The CDR3 nucleotides are TGTGCCAGCAGCCCGCCAGGTGGTCAGGAAGAGACCCAGTACTTC. Protein: CASSPPGGQEETQYF.

Only a few counts were recorded for this clonotype. Written as DNA, the CDR3 is TGTGCCAGTGGACTAGCGGGAACAGAGACCCAGTACTTC. Protein: CASGLAGTETQYF. This chain uses TRBV19 with TRBJ2-5, with TRBD2 identical over 12 bases. Germline loops: CDR1 LNHDA, CDR2 SQIVND (reference sequence). The junction had 2 bases not matched to a gene; V was cut back by 8 bases and J by 4 bases. CDR3 length: 13 amino acids.